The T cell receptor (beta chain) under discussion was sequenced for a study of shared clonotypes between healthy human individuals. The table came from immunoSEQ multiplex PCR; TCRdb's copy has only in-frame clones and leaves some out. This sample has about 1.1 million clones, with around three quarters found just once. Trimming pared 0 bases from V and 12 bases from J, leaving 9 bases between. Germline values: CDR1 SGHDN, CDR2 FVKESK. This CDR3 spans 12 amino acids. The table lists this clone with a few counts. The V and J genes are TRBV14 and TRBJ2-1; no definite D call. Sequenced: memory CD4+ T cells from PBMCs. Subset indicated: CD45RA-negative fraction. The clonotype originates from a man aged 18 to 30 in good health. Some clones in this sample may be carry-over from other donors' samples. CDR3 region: CASSQDWSRQFF. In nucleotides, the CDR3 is TGTGCCAGCAGCCAAGATTGGTCGCGGCAGTTCTTC.